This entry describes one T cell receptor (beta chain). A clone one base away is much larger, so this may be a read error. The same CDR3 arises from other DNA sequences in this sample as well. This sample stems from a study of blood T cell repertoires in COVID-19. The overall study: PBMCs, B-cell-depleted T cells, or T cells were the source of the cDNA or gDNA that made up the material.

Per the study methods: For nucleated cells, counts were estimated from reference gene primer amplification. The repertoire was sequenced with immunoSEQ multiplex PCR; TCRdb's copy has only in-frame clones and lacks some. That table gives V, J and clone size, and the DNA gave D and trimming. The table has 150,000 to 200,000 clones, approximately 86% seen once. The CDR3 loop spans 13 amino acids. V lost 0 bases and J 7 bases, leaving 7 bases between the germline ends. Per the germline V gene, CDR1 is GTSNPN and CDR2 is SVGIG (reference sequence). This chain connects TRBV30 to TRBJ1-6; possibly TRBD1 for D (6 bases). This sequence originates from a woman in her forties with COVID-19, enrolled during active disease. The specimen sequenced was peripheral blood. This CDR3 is CAWSVQGNSPLHF. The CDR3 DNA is TGTGCCTGGAGTGTACAGGGAAATTCACCCCTCCACTTT.